A selection of T cell receptor beta chains follows, all from one sample in a study of shared clonotypes between healthy human individuals. Libraries were prepared by immunoSEQ multiplex PCR; TCRdb keeps only in-frame clonotypes and omits some of them. The data contain more than 2 million clones, 85% to 95% of them singletons. Sequencing was carried out using naive CD4+ T cells sorted from blood. The receptors originated from a man between 18 and 35 years old in good health. The CDR3 runs from the conserved cysteine through the conserved F or W. D genes are given only for firm matches. Rows give clone size only sometimes, using once, few, many, or a class for an expanded clone.

>once|TRBJ1-4|TRBV10-2|TRBD1
TGCGCCAGCAGTGACCGGGACAGGGAGGACCGTCGACTGTTTTTT
CASSDRDREDRRLFF
>NA|TRBJ1-2|TRBV5-1|NA
TGCGCCAGCAGCGCCGTGGGAACCACAGAAGCCTATGGCTACACCTTC
CASSAVGTTEAYGYTF
>NA|TRBJ2-5|TRBV4-1|TRBD1
TGCGCCAGCAGCCAAGAGGACAGGGAAGAGACCCAGTACTTC
CASSQEDREETQYF
>NA|TRBJ1-2|TRBV5-1|TRBD1
TGCGCCAGCAGCTCTGGACAGGGTCTATCCTATGGCTACACCTTC
CASSSGQGLSYGYTF
>NA|TRBJ1-4|TRBV9|NA
TGTGCCAGCAGCGTTTCCCCGAGAGGGGGTGATGAAAAACTGTTTTTT
CASSVSPRGGDEKLFF
>once|TRBJ1-4|TRBV10-2|NA
TGCGCCAGCAGTGAGAGGATTTATGAAAAACTGTTTTTT
CASSERIYEKLFF
>once|TRBJ2-3|TRBV7-3|TRBD2
TGTGCCAGCAGCTTAGCCCCGGTAGCGGGGGGACCCACCACAGATACGCAGTATTTT
CASSLAPVAGGPTTDTQYF
>NA|TRBJ2-4|TRBV2|NA
TGTGCCAGCAGTGAAGGGAACGTAGACATTCAGTACTTC
CASSEGNVDIQYF
>NA|TRBJ2-7|TRBV28|NA
TGTGCCAGCTGGGAGGCGGACAGACCTTACGAGCAGTACTTC
CASWEADRPYEQYF
>NA|TRBJ1-5|TRBV7-9|NA
TGTGCCAGCAGCTTAGCGTTCGGGGCCCAGCATTTT
CASSLAFGAQHF
>NA|TRBJ2-1|TRBV30|TRBD2
TGTGCCTGGAGTGAGGGTAGCGGGGGACACTCCTACAATGAGCAGTTCTTC
CAWSEGSGGHSYNEQFF
>NA|TRBJ2-1|TRBV7-9|TRBD2
TGTGCCAGCAGCCCTAAGACTAGCGGGGGGGCCGGAAATGAGCAGTTCTTC
CASSPKTSGGAGNEQFF
>NA|TRBJ2-7|TRBV10-2|TRBD2
TGCGCCAGCAAGGCGGGAGAGATTTACGAGCAGTACTTC
CASKAGEIYEQYF
>NA|TRBJ1-1|TRBV5-4|NA
TGTGCCAGCAGCTTGGCCTTTGGTGACACTGAAGCTTTCTTT
CASSLAFGDTEAFF
>NA|TRBJ1-2|TRBV18|TRBD1
TGTGCCAGCTCACCAGACAGGGAACATGGCTACACCTTC
CASSPDREHGYTF
>NA|TRBJ2-3|TRBV7-2|TRBD2
TGTGCCAGCAGGGGATATAGCGGGGGGGCTAGAGATACGCAGTATTTT
CASRGYSGGARDTQYF
>NA|TRBJ2-2|TRBV28|TRBD1
TGTGCCAGTTGGACAGGAGCGAACACCGGGGAGCTGTTTTTT
CASWTGANTGELFF
>NA|TRBJ1-6|TRBV7-8|TRBD1
TGTGCCAGCAGCACGGGACAGGGGATGGGTTCACCCCTCCACTTT
CASSTGQGMGSPLHF